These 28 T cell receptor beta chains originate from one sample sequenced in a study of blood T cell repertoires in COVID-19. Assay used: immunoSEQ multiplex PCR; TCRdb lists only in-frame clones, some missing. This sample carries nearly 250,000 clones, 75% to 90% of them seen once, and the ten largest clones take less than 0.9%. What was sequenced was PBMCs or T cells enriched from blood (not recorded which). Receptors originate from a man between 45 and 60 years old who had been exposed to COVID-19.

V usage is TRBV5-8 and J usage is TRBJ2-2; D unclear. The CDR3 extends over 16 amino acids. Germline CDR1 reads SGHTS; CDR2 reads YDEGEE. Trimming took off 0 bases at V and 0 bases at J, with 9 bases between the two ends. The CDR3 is CASSLVRLPNTGELFF. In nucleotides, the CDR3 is TGTGCCAGCAGCTTGGTTCGTCTACCGAACACCGGGGAGCTGTTTTTT.

The CDR3 nucleotides read TGTGCCAGCAGCTTCGGACAGAGCACTGAAGCTTTCTTT. Its translation is CASSFGQSTEAFF. The chain carries TRBV7-9 and TRBJ1-1, with D maybe TRBD1 (6 bases). Trimming cost V 3 bases and J 4 bases, with 9 bases left between them. Germline CDR1 and CDR2: SEHNR and FQNEAQ (reference sequence). This CDR3 contains 13 residues.

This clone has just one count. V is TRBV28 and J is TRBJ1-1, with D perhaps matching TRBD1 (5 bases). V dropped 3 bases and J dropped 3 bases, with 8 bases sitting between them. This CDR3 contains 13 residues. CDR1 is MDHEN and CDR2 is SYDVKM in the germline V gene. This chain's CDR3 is CASSFDSYTEAFF. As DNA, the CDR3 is TGTGCCAGCAGTTTTGACAGCTACACTGAAGCTTTCTTT.

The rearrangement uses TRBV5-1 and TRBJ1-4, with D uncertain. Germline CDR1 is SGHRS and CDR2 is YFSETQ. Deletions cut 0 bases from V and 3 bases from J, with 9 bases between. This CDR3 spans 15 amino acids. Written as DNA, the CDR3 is TGCGCCAGCAGCTTGGCAGGTGCGTCTAATGAAAAACTGTTTTTT. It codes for CASSLAGASNEKLFF.

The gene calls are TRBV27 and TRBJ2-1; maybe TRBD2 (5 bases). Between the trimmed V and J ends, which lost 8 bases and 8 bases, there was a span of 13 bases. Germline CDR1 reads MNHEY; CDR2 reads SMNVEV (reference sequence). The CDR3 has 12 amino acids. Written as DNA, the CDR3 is TGTGCCAGCCGTGCCGGGGTAGATGAGCAGTTCTTC. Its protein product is CASRAGVDEQFF.

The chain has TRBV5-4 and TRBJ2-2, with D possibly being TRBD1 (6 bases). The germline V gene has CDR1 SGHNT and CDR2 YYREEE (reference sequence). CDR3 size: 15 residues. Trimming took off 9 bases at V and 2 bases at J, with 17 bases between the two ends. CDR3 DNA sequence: TGTGCCACAACAACAGGGTACCAAAACACCGGGGAGCTGTTTTTT. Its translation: CATTTGYQNTGELFF.

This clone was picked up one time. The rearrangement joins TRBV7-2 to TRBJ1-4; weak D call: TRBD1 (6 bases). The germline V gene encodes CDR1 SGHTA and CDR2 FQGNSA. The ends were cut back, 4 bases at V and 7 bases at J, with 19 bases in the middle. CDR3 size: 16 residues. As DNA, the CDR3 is TGTGCCAGCAGCTCTCCCCCGGGGGGCGAGGTTGAAAAACTGTTTTTT. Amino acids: CASSSPPGGEVEKLFF.

The CDR3 bases are TGTGCCTGGAGTGTCCGAGCTGAAGCTTTCTTT. Translated, it gives CAWSVRAEAFF. The rearrangement joins TRBV30 to TRBJ1-1; D remains ambiguous. The CDR3 is 11 amino acids. Germline V gives CDR1 GTSNPN, CDR2 SVGIG (reference sequence). Trimming cost V 0 bases and J 6 bases, with 5 bases left between them.

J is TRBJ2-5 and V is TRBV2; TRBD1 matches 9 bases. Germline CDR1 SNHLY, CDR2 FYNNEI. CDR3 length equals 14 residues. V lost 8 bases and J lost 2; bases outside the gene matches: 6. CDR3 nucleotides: TGTGCCAGCTCACGGGACAGGGCACAAGAGACCCAGTACTTC. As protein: CASSRDRAQETQYF.

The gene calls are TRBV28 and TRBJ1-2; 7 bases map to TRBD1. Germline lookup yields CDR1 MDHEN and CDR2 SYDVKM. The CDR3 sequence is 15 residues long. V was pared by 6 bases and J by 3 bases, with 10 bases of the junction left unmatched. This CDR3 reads CASSPGRGRHYGYTF. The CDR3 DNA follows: TGTGCCAGCAGCCCCGGCAGGGGGAGGCACTATGGCTACACCTTC.

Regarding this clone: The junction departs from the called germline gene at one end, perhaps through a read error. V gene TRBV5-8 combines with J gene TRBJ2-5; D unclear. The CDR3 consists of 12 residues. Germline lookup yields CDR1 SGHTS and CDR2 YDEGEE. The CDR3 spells CASSLGPENSHF. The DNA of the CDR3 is TGTGCCAGCAGCCTGGGCCCCGAAAATAGCCACTTC.

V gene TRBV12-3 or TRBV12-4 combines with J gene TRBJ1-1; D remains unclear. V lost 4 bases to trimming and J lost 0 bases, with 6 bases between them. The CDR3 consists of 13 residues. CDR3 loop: CASSWGVNTEAFF. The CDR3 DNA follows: TGTGCCAGCAGTTGGGGAGTGAACACTGAAGCTTTCTTT.

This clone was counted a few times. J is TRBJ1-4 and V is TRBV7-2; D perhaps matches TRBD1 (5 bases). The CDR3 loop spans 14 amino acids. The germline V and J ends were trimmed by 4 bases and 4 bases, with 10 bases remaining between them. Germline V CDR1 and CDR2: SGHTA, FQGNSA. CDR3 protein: CASSYDRFNEKLFF. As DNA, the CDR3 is TGTGCCAGCAGCTACGACAGATTTAATGAAAAACTGTTTTTT.

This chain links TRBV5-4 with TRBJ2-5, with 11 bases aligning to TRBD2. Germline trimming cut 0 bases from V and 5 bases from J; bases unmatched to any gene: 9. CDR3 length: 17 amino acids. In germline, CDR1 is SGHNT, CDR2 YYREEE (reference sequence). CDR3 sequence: CASSLGGTSGEGETQYF. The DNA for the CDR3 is TGTGCCAGCAGCTTGGGCGGGACTAGCGGAGAGGGGGAGACCCAGTACTTC.

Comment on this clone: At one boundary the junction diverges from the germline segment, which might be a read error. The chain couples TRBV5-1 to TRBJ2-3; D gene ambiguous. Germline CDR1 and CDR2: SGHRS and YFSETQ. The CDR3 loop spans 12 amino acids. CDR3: CASSLGSFSPFF. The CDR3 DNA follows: TGCGCCAGCAGCTTGGGTAGTTTCTCACCCTTTTTT.

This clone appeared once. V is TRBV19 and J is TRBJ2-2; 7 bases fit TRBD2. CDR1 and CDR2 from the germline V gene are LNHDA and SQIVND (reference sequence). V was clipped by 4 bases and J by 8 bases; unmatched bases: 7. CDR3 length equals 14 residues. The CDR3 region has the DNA TGTGCCAGTAGTAGGGTAGCGGGCGTTGGGGAGCTGTTTTTT. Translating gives CASSRVAGVGELFF.

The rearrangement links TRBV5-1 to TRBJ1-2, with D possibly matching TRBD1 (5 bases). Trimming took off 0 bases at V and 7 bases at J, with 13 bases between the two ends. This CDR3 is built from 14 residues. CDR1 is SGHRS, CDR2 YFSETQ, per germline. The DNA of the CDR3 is TGCGCCAGCAGCTTGGATGGGGGGACGGGTGGCTACACCTTC. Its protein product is CASSLDGGTGGYTF.

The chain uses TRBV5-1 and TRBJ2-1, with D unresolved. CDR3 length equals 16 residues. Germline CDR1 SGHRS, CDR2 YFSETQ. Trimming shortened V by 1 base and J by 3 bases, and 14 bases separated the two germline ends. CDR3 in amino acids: CASSLIGQRIYNEQFF. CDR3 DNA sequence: TGCGCCAGCAGCTTGATCGGCCAGCGCATCTACAATGAGCAGTTCTTC.

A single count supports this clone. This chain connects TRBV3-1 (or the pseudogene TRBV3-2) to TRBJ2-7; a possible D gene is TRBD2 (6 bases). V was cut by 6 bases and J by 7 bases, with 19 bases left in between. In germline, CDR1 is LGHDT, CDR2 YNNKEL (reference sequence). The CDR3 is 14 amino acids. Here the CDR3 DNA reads TGTGCCAGCAGGCCGTACTTTTCTAGCGAAGAGCAGTACGTC. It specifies CASRPYFSSEEQYV.

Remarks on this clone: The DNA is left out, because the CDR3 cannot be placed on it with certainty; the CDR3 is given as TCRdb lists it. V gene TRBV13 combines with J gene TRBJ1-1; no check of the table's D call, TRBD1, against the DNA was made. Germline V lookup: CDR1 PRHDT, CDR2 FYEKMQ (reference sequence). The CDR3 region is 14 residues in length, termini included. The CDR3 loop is CASSFGQGNTEAFF.

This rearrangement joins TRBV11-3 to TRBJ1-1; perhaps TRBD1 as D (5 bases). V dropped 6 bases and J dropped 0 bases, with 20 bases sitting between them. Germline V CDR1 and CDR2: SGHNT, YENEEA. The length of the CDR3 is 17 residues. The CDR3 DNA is TGTGCCAGCAGTTCTTTAGGGACGGGGGTACTGAACACTGAAGCTTTCTTT. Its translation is CASSSLGTGVLNTEAFF. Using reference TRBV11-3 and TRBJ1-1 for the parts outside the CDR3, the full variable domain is EAGVVQSPRYKIIEKKQPVAFWCNPISGHNTLYWYLQNLGQGPELLIRYENEEAVDDSQLPKDRFSAERLKGVDSTLKIQPAELGDSAVYLCASSSLGTGVLNTEAFFGQGTRLTVV.

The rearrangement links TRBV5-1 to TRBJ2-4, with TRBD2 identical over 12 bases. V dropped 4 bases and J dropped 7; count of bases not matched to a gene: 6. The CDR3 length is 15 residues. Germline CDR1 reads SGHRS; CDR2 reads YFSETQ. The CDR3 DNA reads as TGCGCCAGCAGCCCGCTAGCGGGAGGGTACAACATTCAGTACTTC. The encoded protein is CASSPLAGGYNIQYF.

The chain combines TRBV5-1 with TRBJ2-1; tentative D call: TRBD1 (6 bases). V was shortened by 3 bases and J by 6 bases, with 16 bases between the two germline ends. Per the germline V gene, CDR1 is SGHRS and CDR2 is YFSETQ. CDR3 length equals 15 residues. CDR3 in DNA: TGCGCCAGCAGCTCATCAGGGGTTTCCGTCAATGAGCAGTTCTTC. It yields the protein CASSSSGVSVNEQFF.

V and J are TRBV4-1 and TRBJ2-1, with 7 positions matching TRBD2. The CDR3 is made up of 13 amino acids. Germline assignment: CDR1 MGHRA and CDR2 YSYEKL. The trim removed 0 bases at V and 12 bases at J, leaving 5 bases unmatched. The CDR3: CASSQDTGRVQFF. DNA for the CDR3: TGCGCCAGCAGCCAAGATACGGGGAGGGTGCAGTTCTTC.

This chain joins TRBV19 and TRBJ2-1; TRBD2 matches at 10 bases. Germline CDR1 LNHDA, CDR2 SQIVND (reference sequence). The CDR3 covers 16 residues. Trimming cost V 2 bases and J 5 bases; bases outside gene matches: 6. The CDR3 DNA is TGTGCCAGTAGTATACGAGCGGGGGGGCCGAACAATGAGCAGTTCTTC. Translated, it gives CASSIRAGGPNNEQFF.

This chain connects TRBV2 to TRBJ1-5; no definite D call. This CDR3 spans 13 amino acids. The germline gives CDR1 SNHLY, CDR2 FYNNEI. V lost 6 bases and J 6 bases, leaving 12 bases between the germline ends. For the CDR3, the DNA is TGTGCCAGCAGCTTAGAGGAGGCTCAGCCCCAGCATTTT. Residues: CASSLEEAQPQHF.

In DNA form, the CDR3 reads TGTGCCAGCCGCACAGGGGGCTACGAGCAGTACTTC. Encoded protein: CASRTGGYEQYF. The rearrangement joins TRBV28 to TRBJ2-7; 8 positions match TRBD1. Losses at the gene ends were 8 bases for V and 3 bases for J; bases not matched to a gene: 3. This CDR3 region has 12 residues. Germline V CDR1 and CDR2: MDHEN, SYDVKM.

CDR3 in amino acids: CASRSYREKKEKLFF. DNA of the CDR3: TGTGCCAGCAGATCTTACAGGGAGAAGAAGGAAAAACTGTTTTTT. The chain has TRBV28 and TRBJ1-4, with D possibly matching TRBD1 (6 bases). V shed 6 bases and J shed 8 bases, with 19 bases lying between them. Germline lookup yields CDR1 MDHEN and CDR2 SYDVKM. This CDR3 has 15 residues. Filled out from reference TRBV28 and TRBJ1-4, the complete variable domain reads DVKVTQSSRYLVKRTGEKVFLECVQDMDHENMFWYRQDPGLGLRLIYFSYDVKMKEKGDIPEGYSVSREKKERFSLILESASTNQTSMYLCASRSYREKKEKLFFGSGTQLSVL.